Shown below are 26 T cell receptor beta chains from a single sample sequenced in a study of shared clonotypes between healthy human individuals (TCRdb year 2020). Receptors were amplified or captured by the immunoSEQ multiplex PCR assay. The table comes from immuneACCESS by way of TCRdb, which keeps in-frame sequences with V and J called. Part of the clones is missing from these tables; in studies checked, under half for an unresolved V gene and the rest for unknown reasons. The sample records about 600,000 clones, 95% to 98% of which are singletons. The ten largest clonotypes hold 0.055% to 0.07% of the sample. Sequencing input: naive CD4+ T cells sorted from blood. In the paper's terms, the cell subset or site label means: CD45RA+ positively selected. The receptor source for this set is a woman aged 30 to 39 in good health.

The chain is built from TRBV6-9 and TRBJ2-3; unclear D gene. Germline assignment: CDR1 MNHGY and CDR2 SVAAGI. Trimming pared 5 bases from V and 0 bases from J, leaving 15 bases between. The CDR3 has 16 amino acids. CDR3 DNA: TGTGCCAGCAGTCCGAGACCAACCCCAAGCACAGATACGCAGTATTTT. Its protein is CASSPRPTPSTDTQYF.

The rearrangement uses TRBV7-3 and TRBJ2-5, with TRBD1 matching over 8 bases. CDR1 is SGHTA and CDR2 is FQGTGA in the germline V gene. The CDR3 spans 15 residues. The J segment lost 2 bases and the V segment lost 4 bases, leaving 6 bases of the junction unmatched. The CDR3 loop is CASSSRGQAQETQYF. The CDR3 DNA reads as TGTGCCAGCAGCTCCCGGGGACAGGCTCAAGAGACCCAGTACTTC.

This chain connects TRBV28 to TRBJ2-6; the match to TRBD2 covers 8 bases. CDR1 MDHEN and CDR2 SYDVKM come from the germline V gene. CDR3 length equals 16 residues. The J segment lost 4 bases and the V segment lost 2 bases, leaving 4 bases of the junction unmatched. The CDR3 DNA reads TGTGCCAGCAGTTTAGCGGGAGGTTCCGGGGCCAACGTCCTGACTTTC. Translating gives CASSLAGGSGANVLTF.

V is TRBV28 and J is TRBJ2-7, with 8 bases fitting TRBD1. The germline V gene encodes CDR1 MDHEN and CDR2 SYDVKM. The V and J ends lost 2 bases and 1 base, in that order; junction bases with no gene match: 4. The CDR3 length is 15 residues. CDR3 sequence (DNA): TGTGCCAGCAGTTTACAGGGGGCGGGGTCCTACGAGCAGTACTTC. Protein: CASSLQGAGSYEQYF.

The chain couples TRBV7-2 to TRBJ2-7; D not resolved. Germline assignment: CDR1 SGHTA and CDR2 FQGNSA. The V gene lost 5 bases and the J gene lost 4 bases, with 15 bases spanning the gap. The CDR3 consists of 14 residues. CDR3: CASSKPTRSYEQYF. The CDR3 DNA follows: TGTGCCAGCAGCAAGCCTACCAGGTCGTACGAGCAGTACTTC.

The chain uses TRBV19 and TRBJ1-5; no definite D call. Germline CDR1 LNHDA, CDR2 SQIVND (reference sequence). This CDR3 has 15 amino acids. V gave up 4 bases and J gave up 0 bases, with 10 bases separating them. The CDR3 reads CASSTRPDSNQPQHF. The CDR3 DNA reads as TGTGCCAGTAGTACCCGACCCGATAGCAATCAGCCCCAGCATTTT.

The chain couples TRBV19 to TRBJ1-1; perhaps TRBD1 as D (5 bases). Trimming took 4 bases from V and 0 from J, leaving 12 bases between them. The CDR3 contains 15 residues. Looked up from germline, CDR1 is LNHDA and CDR2 is SQIVND (reference sequence). The CDR3 nucleotides are TGTGCCAGTAGTACTCGCGGGGGATTGAACACTGAAGCTTTCTTT. Protein product: CASSTRGGLNTEAFF.

The CDR3 DNA sequence: TGTGCCAGCAAGTCAGGACAGGTCTTTAACTATGGCTACACCTTC. Its translation is CASKSGQVFNYGYTF. The chain recombines TRBV6-5 with TRBJ1-2; 7 nucleotides match TRBD1. Trimming at V came to 7 bases and at J to 1 base, leaving 9 bases not matched to a gene. Germline values: CDR1 MNHEY, CDR2 SVGAGI. This CDR3 is 15 amino acids long.

This clone was seen a single time. The chain joins TRBV29-1 to TRBJ2-2, with D uncertain. V shed 6 bases and J shed 6 bases, with 11 bases lying between them. The CDR3 loop spans 12 amino acids. Germline loops: CDR1 SQVTM, CDR2 ANQGSEA. The CDR3 protein is CSVGYAPGELFF. CDR3 sequence (DNA): TGCAGCGTCGGATATGCCCCCGGGGAGCTGTTTTTT.

The rearrangement uses TRBV29-1 and TRBJ2-2; D ambiguous. This CDR3 is built from 14 residues. Trimming left V 6 bases short and J 2 bases short, with 13 bases between. From germline, CDR1 is SQVTM and CDR2 ANQGSEA. In DNA form, the CDR3 reads TGCAGCGTCCGCTGGGCGGACAACACCGGGGAGCTGTTTTTT. Its translation is CSVRWADNTGELFF.

This rearrangement joins TRBV27 to TRBJ1-2, with 8 bases fitting TRBD1. V gave up 5 bases and J gave up 0 bases; unmatched junction bases: 5. Per the germline V gene, CDR1 is MNHEY and CDR2 is SMNVEV (reference sequence). This CDR3 has 15 residues. The CDR3 nucleotides are TGTGCCAGCAGTCCCGGACAGGGAGCTAACTATGGCTACACCTTC. Its protein is CASSPGQGANYGYTF.

The chain combines TRBV9 with TRBJ2-2; the D is unclear. V lost 3 bases and J lost 1, with 10 bases in between. The germline CDR1 and CDR2 sequences are SGDLS and YYNGEE. The CDR3 has 15 residues. The CDR3 DNA follows: TGTGCCAGCAGCGCCGACGGATTGAACACCGGGGAGCTGTTTTTT. Its protein product is CASSADGLNTGELFF.

The rearrangement links TRBV27 to TRBJ2-5, with D maybe TRBD1 (7 bases). With 8 bases removed from V and 4 bases from J, the gap between germline ends came to 14 bases. CDR3 length equals 13 residues. Germline-derived CDR1 and CDR2 are MNHEY and SMNVEV (reference sequence). The CDR3 spells CASRSGGTETQYF. DNA of the CDR3: TGTGCCAGCCGATCAGGGGGGACAGAGACCCAGTACTTC.

A few counts support this clone. The chain joins TRBV28 to TRBJ1-5, with TRBD1 as a possible D gene (5 bases). Germline-derived CDR1 and CDR2 are MDHEN and SYDVKM. The CDR3 consists of 14 residues. Trimming cost V 6 bases and J 6 bases, with 15 bases left between them. The CDR3 bases are TGTGCCAGCAGCTATTCAGGGTTCCGTCAGCCCCAGCATTTT. Encoded protein: CASSYSGFRQPQHF.

J is TRBJ2-7 and V is TRBV29-1; D is unresolved. Trimming cost V 7 bases and J 7 bases, with 11 bases left between them. CDR1 is SQVTM, CDR2 ANQGSEA, per germline. The CDR3 runs to 10 residues. Here the CDR3 DNA reads TGCAGCGCCGGCGGTGAAGAGCAGTACTTC. Translation: CSAGGEEQYF.

The CDR3: CASSSPGTREQYF. The CDR3 DNA reads TGTGCCAGCAGTTCCCCAGGGACGCGGGAGCAGTACTTC. The chain joins TRBV28 to TRBJ2-7, with D perhaps matching TRBD1 or TRBD2 (5 bases each). CDR3 length: 13 residues. Germline V lookup: CDR1 MDHEN, CDR2 SYDVKM. V gave up 4 bases and J gave up 7 bases, with 14 bases separating them.

This chain links TRBV19 with TRBJ1-4; no reliable D call. The CDR3 has 14 residues. The V end lost 4 bases, the J end lost 8 bases, and 14 bases lay between the germline ends. The germline V gene has CDR1 LNHDA and CDR2 SQIVND (reference sequence). The CDR3 loop reads CASSTIDSEEKLFF. The CDR3 nucleotides are TGTGCCAGTAGTACCATCGACTCGGAGGAAAAACTGTTTTTT. Combining the CDR3 with reference TRBV19 and TRBJ1-4 gives the whole variable domain DGGITQSPKYLFRKEGQNVTLSCEQNLNHDAMYWYRQDPGQGLRLIYYSQIVNDFQKGDIAEGYSVSREKKESFPLTVTSAQKNPTAFYLCASSTIDSEEKLFFGSGTQLSVL.

The rearrangement joins TRBV6-1 to TRBJ2-1, with TRBD1 matching over 10 bases. The CDR3 consists of 12 residues. Unmatched junction bases numbered 5, after V lost 11 bases and J lost 7 bases. Germline V gives CDR1 MNHNS, CDR2 SASEGT. This CDR3 reads CAGGTGVNEQFF. The CDR3 DNA follows: TGTGCCGGGGGGACAGGGGTGAATGAGCAGTTCTTC.

The chain links TRBV9 to TRBJ1-5; 7 bases line up with TRBD1. Unmatched junction bases numbered 4, after V lost 0 bases and J lost 7 bases. The CDR3 loop spans 14 amino acids. CDR1 SGDLS and CDR2 YYNGEE come from the germline V gene. The CDR3 bases are TGTGCCAGCAGCGTAGGACAGGGTCGGCAGCCCCAGCATTTT. Its protein product is CASSVGQGRQPQHF.

This chain connects TRBV7-6 to TRBJ2-4; D may be TRBD2 (7 bases). CDR3 size: 17 residues. V was trimmed by 5 bases and J by 2 bases, leaving 19 bases between them. Germline V lookup: CDR1 SGHVS, CDR2 FNYEAQ. CDR3: CASSPRWGGATKNIQYF. CDR3 nucleotides: TGTGCCAGCAGCCCCCGGTGGGGGGGCGCAACCAAAAACATTCAGTACTTC.

The chain employs TRBV5-1 and TRBJ2-7; 14 positions match TRBD2. V shed 4 bases, J shed 4 bases, and the junction held 7 bases outside the gene matches. Per the germline V gene, CDR1 is SGHRS and CDR2 is YFSETQ. The CDR3 is 16 amino acids. The CDR3 region has the DNA TGCGCCAGCAGCCCGTCCGGGACTAGCGGGAGTTACGAGCAGTACTTC. Translating gives CASSPSGTSGSYEQYF.

For the CDR3, the DNA is TGTGCCAGCTCAACGCAAACTAGTCTCTCCTACAATGAGCAGTTCTTC. Amino acid sequence: CASSTQTSLSYNEQFF. The J gene is TRBJ2-1, the V gene TRBV18; possible D gene TRBD2, 5 bases. Trimming removed 5 bases at V and 0 bases at J, with 14 bases between. This CDR3 region has 16 residues. The germline gives CDR1 KGHSH, CDR2 LQKENI.

The V gene is TRBV10-3, the J gene TRBJ2-1, with D perhaps TRBD2 (5 bases). Germline V gives CDR1 ENHRY, CDR2 SYGVKD. The CDR3 spans 17 residues. V lost 0 bases to trimming and J lost 2 bases, with 14 bases between them. CDR3 sequence (DNA): TGTGCCATCAGTGAGTCCCGGGAAGGGAGCACCTACAATGAGCAGTTCTTC. Its protein product is CAISESREGSTYNEQFF.

The J gene is TRBJ1-2, the V gene TRBV18, with a tentative D call TRBD1 (5 bases). The CDR3 covers 14 residues. V lost 1 base and J 3 bases, leaving 9 bases between the germline ends. Germline lookup yields CDR1 KGHSH and CDR2 LQKENI. CDR3 sequence: CASSPRDEYYGYTF. The CDR3, as DNA: TGTGCCAGCTCACCACGGGACGAATACTATGGCTACACCTTC.

The rearrangement joins TRBV29-1 to TRBJ1-1, with D hard to call. The ends were cut back, 7 bases at V and 1 base at J, with 16 bases in the middle. The CDR3 sequence is 14 residues long. The germline V gene has CDR1 SQVTM and CDR2 ANQGSEA. The CDR3 here is CSAWPRTGNTEAFF. CDR3 nucleotides: TGCAGCGCTTGGCCGCGGACGGGGAACACTGAAGCTTTCTTT.

The gene calls are TRBV9 and TRBJ2-1; TRBD2 matches at 11 bases. The J segment lost 1 base and the V segment lost 3 bases, leaving 0 bases of the junction unmatched. CDR1 is SGDLS, CDR2 YYNGEE, per germline. This CDR3 has 15 amino acids. CDR3 DNA sequence: TGTGCCAGCAGCGGGACTAGCGGGTCCTACAATGAGCAGTTCTTC. Protein: CASSGTSGSYNEQFF.